One and the same sample provided the 3 T cell receptor beta chains below, sequenced in a study of cytomegalovirus exposure and HLA in healthy donors. The PCR had 60 Vbeta and 13 Jbeta primers. Generated by immunoSEQ multiplex PCR, the TCRdb table keeps only in-frame clones and is missing some. Found here are about 150,000 clones, roughly 80% of them singletons; the top ten hold around 5%. Sequencing was carried out using PBMCs. Receptors were obtained from a man younger than 35 in good health and CMV-seronegative.

The chain carries TRBV5-4 and TRBJ2-2, with TRBD1 matching over 9 bases. This CDR3 has 16 amino acids. Germline CDR1 is SGHNT and CDR2 is YYREEE (reference sequence). V was clipped by 2 bases and J by 5 bases; unmatched bases: 7. Here the CDR3 reads CASSFPQGARTGELFF. Written as DNA, the CDR3 is TGTGCCAGCAGCTTCCCACAGGGGGCGAGAACCGGGGAGCTGTTTTTT.

This chain connects TRBV5-5 to TRBJ2-7; TRBD1 might be the D (6 bases). The CDR3 contains 15 residues. V lost 4 bases and J 3 bases, leaving 17 bases between the germline ends. Per germline, CDR1 SGHKS and CDR2 YYEKEE (reference sequence). The CDR3 DNA reads TGTGCCAGCAGCCCCGTTGTGACAGGCTACTACGAGCAGTACTTC. The encoded protein is CASSPVVTGYYEQYF.

The chain joins TRBV9 to TRBJ1-2; 9 bases agree with TRBD1. Germline lookup yields CDR1 SGDLS and CDR2 YYNGEE. The J segment lost 4 bases and the V segment lost 3 bases, leaving 7 bases of the junction unmatched. The CDR3 extends over 15 amino acids. CDR3 DNA sequence: TGTGCCAGCAGCGAAGGACAGGGGCTAGTCTATGGCTACACCTTC. This gives the protein CASSEGQGLVYGYTF.